One and the same sample provided the 30 T cell receptor beta chains below, sequenced in a study of T cell responses to AZD1222 COVID-19 vaccine. The assay was immunoSEQ multiplex PCR, and TCRdb's table has in-frame clones only and misses some. In the table there are 150,000 to 200,000 clones, 90% to 95% of which are singletons. The source material was peripheral blood, sampled on day 0 of MenACWY control vaccination. These receptors were obtained from an adult in good health.

The chain carries TRBV12-3 or TRBV12-4 and TRBJ2-7, with D possibly called TRBD1 or TRBD2 (6 bases each). The CDR3 covers 11 residues. V was trimmed by 9 bases and J by 7 bases, leaving 13 bases between them. The CDR3 here is CASCRGLEQYF. In DNA form, the CDR3 reads TGTGCCAGTTGCCGGGGGCTTGAGCAGTACTTC.

This sequence joins TRBV18 and TRBJ1-2; 8 bases are shared with TRBD1. Trimming cost V 2 bases and J 8 bases; bases outside gene matches: 10. The CDR3 sequence is 15 residues long. Per germline, CDR1 KGHSH and CDR2 LQKENI. Here the CDR3 reads CASSPTLQGAGGYTF. In DNA, the CDR3 is TGTGCCAGCTCACCAACTCTTCAGGGGGCTGGGGGCTACACCTTC.

Only a few counts were recorded for this clone. One end of the junction does not line up with germline, which may come from a read error. The chain couples TRBV20-1 to TRBJ2-5; D call uncertain. Germline CDR1 DFQATT, CDR2 SNEGSKA (reference sequence). CDR3 length: 11 residues. The chain's CDR3 is CSARDPPRVDF. Here the CDR3 DNA reads TGCAGTGCTAGAGACCCGCCAAGAGTGGACTTC.

This chain joins TRBV19 and TRBJ1-2, with D perhaps matching TRBD1 (6 bases). Trimming stripped 7 bases from V and 1 base from J, with 13 bases between. Looked up from germline, CDR1 is LNHDA and CDR2 is SQIVND (reference sequence). The CDR3 has 14 amino acids. This chain's CDR3 is CASNVGGSNYGYTF. DNA for the CDR3: TGTGCCAGTAATGTTGGGGGCAGTAACTATGGCTACACCTTC.

The chain links TRBV19 to TRBJ1-3, with D possibly matching TRBD1 (5 bases). The CDR3 is 14 amino acids. CDR1 is LNHDA and CDR2 is SQIVND in the germline V gene (reference sequence). Trimming cost V 3 bases and J 2 bases, with 8 bases left between them. The CDR3 nucleotides read TGTGCCAGTAGTATTAGGGGTACTGGAAACACCATATATTTT. It codes for CASSIRGTGNTIYF.

The chain joins TRBV24-1 to TRBJ1-2; 8 bases match TRBD1. After removal of 7 bases from V and 0 bases from J, the junction contained 3 bases not matched to a gene. This CDR3 comprises 14 residues. Germline lookup yields CDR1 KGHDR and CDR2 SFDVKD. CDR3 sequence: CATRDREANYGYTF. CDR3 in DNA: TGTGCCACCAGGGACAGGGAAGCTAACTATGGCTACACCTTC.

This clone showed up just once. V is TRBV6-1 and J is TRBJ1-1; D gene uncertain. CDR3 size: 13 residues. V was shortened by 2 bases and J by 8 bases, with 12 bases between the two germline ends. CDR1 MNHNS and CDR2 SASEGT come from the germline V gene. CDR3 residues: CASSERYGKEAFF. As DNA, the CDR3 is TGTGCCAGCAGTGAAAGGTATGGAAAGGAAGCTTTCTTT.

The V gene is TRBV7-9, the J gene TRBJ2-1; either TRBD1 or TRBD2 may fit D (5 bases each). V lost 5 bases to trimming and J lost 5 bases, with 16 bases between them. The CDR3 length is 15 residues. Germline V gives CDR1 SEHNR, CDR2 FQNEAQ (reference sequence). As DNA, the CDR3 is TGTGCCAGCAGCCTTACGGGCCGGGACCACAATGAGCAGTTCTTC. This codes for CASSLTGRDHNEQFF.

This clone appeared a single time. The V call is TRBV28, the J call TRBJ2-7, with D perhaps matching TRBD1 (5 bases). The CDR3 has 13 residues. V was shortened by 8 bases and J by 8 bases, with 19 bases between the two germline ends. Germline V CDR1 and CDR2: MDHEN, SYDVKM. DNA of the CDR3: TGTGCCAGCCTAGTTACAGGAAATGTGAAGCAGTACTTC. It codes for CASLVTGNVKQYF.

The chain carries TRBV19 and TRBJ2-2; 12 bases are a match to TRBD2. V lost 9 bases to trimming and J lost 7 bases; unmatched junction nucleotides: 15. Germline V lookup: CDR1 LNHDA, CDR2 SQIVND (reference sequence). This CDR3 has 17 amino acids. Here the CDR3 reads CASRSGLAGGLDGELFF. The CDR3 DNA reads TGTGCCAGCCGTTCTGGGCTAGCGGGAGGGTTGGACGGGGAGCTGTTTTTT.

The chain has TRBV10-1 and TRBJ2-3; D ambiguous. Germline V lookup: CDR1 WNHNN, CDR2 SYGVQD (reference sequence). This CDR3 region has 15 residues. Trimming took 0 bases from V and 2 from J, leaving 9 bases between them. In DNA form, the CDR3 reads TGCGCCAGCAGTGAGTCGCAACACATCACAGATACGCAGTATTTT. Its translation: CASSESQHITDTQYF.

This clone was recorded once. The chain carries TRBV5-1 and TRBJ2-2, with D tentatively TRBD1 or TRBD2 (5 bases each). In germline, CDR1 is SGHRS, CDR2 YFSETQ. V lost 4 bases and J lost 3, with 10 bases in between. The CDR3 has 14 residues. CDR3 sequence (DNA): TGCGCCAGCAGCCGGGACCTCTACACCGGGGAGCTGTTTTTT. Protein: CASSRDLYTGELFF.

The gene calls are TRBV11-3 and TRBJ2-3; D remains unclear. The V end lost 1 base, the J end lost 7 bases, and 12 bases lay between the germline ends. CDR3 length equals 14 residues. Germline V gene lookup returns CDR1 SGHNT and CDR2 YENEEA. This CDR3 reads CASSLARASNTQYF. The CDR3 DNA reads as TGTGCCAGCAGCTTAGCCCGGGCTTCCAATACGCAGTATTTT. Filled out from reference TRBV11-3 and TRBJ2-3, the complete variable domain reads EAGVVQSPRYKIIEKKQPVAFWCNPISGHNTLYWYLQNLGQGPELLIRYENEEAVDDSQLPKDRFSAERLKGVDSTLKIQPAELGDSAVYLCASSLARASNTQYFGPGTRLTVL.

The V call is TRBV4-1, the J call TRBJ2-2, with 16 bases that match TRBD2. The germline gives CDR1 MGHRA, CDR2 YSYEKL. The J segment lost 3 bases and the V segment lost 3 bases, leaving 10 bases of the junction unmatched. The CDR3 length is 20 residues. CDR3 in amino acids: CASSQPGLAGGPLDTGELFF. The CDR3 DNA reads TGCGCCAGCAGCCAGCCGGGACTAGCGGGAGGGCCTTTAGACACCGGGGAGCTGTTTTTT.

The genes are TRBV7-3 and TRBJ1-6; D is unresolved. The CDR3 is 13 amino acids. Trimming pared 4 bases from V and 9 bases from J, leaving 10 bases between. Germline CDR1 and CDR2: SGHTA and FQGTGA. In DNA form, the CDR3 reads TGTGCCAGCAGCTCCCAACGGTCTTCACCCCTCCACTTT. Amino acids: CASSSQRSSPLHF.

The V and J genes are TRBV30 and TRBJ2-7; TRBD1 matches 8 bases. Germline V lookup: CDR1 GTSNPN, CDR2 SVGIG (reference sequence). The V segment lost 5 bases and the J segment 2 bases; nucleotides outside the gene matches: 2. This CDR3 is 12 amino acids long. CDR3 residues: CAWGDRPYEQYF. CDR3 nucleotide sequence: TGTGCCTGGGGGGACAGGCCCTACGAGCAGTACTTC.

This chain joins TRBV6-5 and TRBJ2-2; 12 positions match TRBD2. The CDR3 extends over 15 amino acids. Losses at the gene ends were 0 bases for V and 11 bases for J; bases not matched to a gene: 4. Germline assignment: CDR1 MNHEY and CDR2 SVGAGI. The chain's CDR3 is CASSYSTSGSNELFF. The CDR3 coding sequence is TGTGCCAGCAGTTACTCGACTAGCGGGAGTAACGAGCTGTTTTTT.

The chain uses TRBV27 and TRBJ1-1; D is ambiguous. The CDR3 is made up of 14 amino acids. The germline V gene has CDR1 MNHEY and CDR2 SMNVEV (reference sequence). Trimming removed 3 bases from V and 1 base from J, with 9 bases in between. Here the CDR3 reads CASSLRFENTEAFF. The CDR3 DNA is TGTGCCAGCAGTTTGAGGTTCGAGAACACTGAAGCTTTCTTT.

The CDR3 here is CASSLRTGTANYGYTF. In nucleotides, the CDR3 is TGTGCCAGCAGCCTCAGGACAGGGACGGCTAACTATGGCTACACCTTC. J is TRBJ1-2 and V is TRBV7-9; 8 bases match TRBD1. V dropped 5 bases and J dropped 0; count of bases not matched to a gene: 8. Germline CDR1 SEHNR, CDR2 FQNEAQ (reference sequence). The CDR3 is made up of 16 amino acids.

The chain carries TRBV27 and TRBJ2-7, with D maybe TRBD1 (5 bases). This CDR3 has 15 amino acids. Germline lookup yields CDR1 MNHEY and CDR2 SMNVEV (reference sequence). Trimming stripped 6 bases from V and 1 base from J, with 16 bases between. The CDR3 DNA follows: TGTGCCAGCAGCGGACACCCTCCCGATTCCTACGAGCAGTACTTC. As protein: CASSGHPPDSYEQYF.

The chain is built from TRBV11-3 and TRBJ2-3; maybe TRBD2 (5 bases). V gave up 3 bases and J gave up 5 bases, with 9 bases separating them. Germline CDR1 SGHNT, CDR2 YENEEA. The CDR3 has 13 amino acids. CDR3 region: CASSFLTRDTQYF. In nucleotides, the CDR3 is TGTGCCAGCAGCTTCCTAACTAGAGATACGCAGTATTTT.

The rearrangement uses TRBV5-1 and TRBJ2-7; 10 bases map to TRBD1. Germline-derived CDR1 and CDR2 are SGHRS and YFSETQ. V lost 2 bases and J lost 4; bases outside the gene matches: 6. The CDR3 sequence is 15 residues long. The DNA of the CDR3 is TGCGCCAGCAGCTTTAGACAGGGGGCCCATTACGAGCAGTACTTC. Its translation: CASSFRQGAHYEQYF.

The chain is built from TRBV7-3 and TRBJ2-1, with a possible D match to TRBD2 (6 bases). Trimming took off 5 bases at V and 6 bases at J, with 20 bases between the two ends. CDR3 length equals 16 residues. The germline gives CDR1 SGHTA, CDR2 FQGTGA. The CDR3 nucleotides are TGTGCCAGCAGCCCCCAACCTAGCGTCCGCCTCAATGAGCAGTTCTTC. It codes for CASSPQPSVRLNEQFF. Full variable domain (remainder filled in from reference TRBV7-3 and TRBJ2-1): GAGVSQTPSNKVTEKGKYVELRCDPISGHTALYWYRQSLGQGPEFLIYFQGTGAADDSGLPNDRFFAVRPEGSVSTLKIQRTERGDSAVYLCASSPQPSVRLNEQFFGPGTRLTVL.

This rearrangement joins TRBV19 to TRBJ1-1; unclear D gene. Trimming took 2 bases from V and 1 from J, leaving 11 bases between them. CDR3 length: 15 residues. Germline CDR1 LNHDA, CDR2 SQIVND (reference sequence). The CDR3 reads CASSIIEGSNTEAFF. The CDR3 coding sequence is TGTGCCAGTAGTATAATTGAGGGATCGAACACTGAAGCTTTCTTT.

The gene calls are TRBV10-1 and TRBJ2-2, with 10 bases fitting TRBD2. V was pared by 0 bases and J by 7 bases, with 8 bases of the junction left unmatched. Germline V gene data show CDR1 as WNHNN and CDR2 as SYGVQD (reference sequence). The length of the CDR3 is 17 residues. The CDR3 sequence: CASSESGLAGVVGELFF. The CDR3 DNA sequence: TGCGCCAGCAGTGAGTCGGGGCTAGCGGGAGTCGTCGGGGAGCTGTTTTTT.

This clone was recorded once. This sequence joins TRBV25-1 and TRBJ2-7; 8 bases fit TRBD1. Germline assignment: CDR1 MGHDK and CDR2 SYGVNS. After removal of 9 bases from V and 7 bases from J, the junction contained 8 bases not matched to a gene. The CDR3 loop spans 12 amino acids. This CDR3 reads CASRTGRREQYF. CDR3 sequence (DNA): TGTGCCAGTAGGACAGGGCGGCGGGAGCAGTACTTC.

The rearrangement joins TRBV10-3 to TRBJ1-1, with D uncertain. The CDR3 extends over 14 amino acids. Germline V gene sequence: CDR1 ENHRY, CDR2 SYGVKD. The ends were cut back, 6 bases at V and 5 bases at J, with 16 bases in the middle. The chain's CDR3 is CAISQDEPRTEAFF. In nucleotides, the CDR3 is TGTGCCATCAGCCAGGACGAGCCGAGAACTGAAGCTTTCTTT.

This chain connects TRBV12-3 or TRBV12-4 to TRBJ1-2; possibly TRBD1 for D (5 bases). This CDR3 has 11 amino acids. The V and J ends lost 4 bases and 5 bases respectively, with 5 bases between them. This CDR3 is CASSSGYGYTF. CDR3 nucleotides: TGTGCCAGCAGTTCAGGGTATGGCTACACCTTC.

The chain couples TRBV6-6 to TRBJ1-3; no firm D call. The CDR3 covers 15 residues. Germline-derived CDR1 and CDR2 are MNHNY and SVGAGI (reference sequence). V was shortened by 0 bases and J by 0 bases, with 6 bases between the two germline ends. The CDR3 DNA is TGTGCCAGCAGTTACTCCGGCAGCTCTGGAAACACCATATATTTT. It encodes CASSYSGSSGNTIYF.

The chain carries TRBV14 and TRBJ2-5; 11 bases match TRBD1. This CDR3 contains 15 residues. The junction had 7 bases not matched to a gene; V was cut back by 10 bases and J by 0 bases. The V gene's germline CDR1 is SGHDN and CDR2 FVKESK. The CDR3 sequence is CATSDRGLDQETQYF. As DNA, the CDR3 is TGTGCCACCTCGGACAGGGGGCTCGACCAAGAGACCCAGTACTTC.